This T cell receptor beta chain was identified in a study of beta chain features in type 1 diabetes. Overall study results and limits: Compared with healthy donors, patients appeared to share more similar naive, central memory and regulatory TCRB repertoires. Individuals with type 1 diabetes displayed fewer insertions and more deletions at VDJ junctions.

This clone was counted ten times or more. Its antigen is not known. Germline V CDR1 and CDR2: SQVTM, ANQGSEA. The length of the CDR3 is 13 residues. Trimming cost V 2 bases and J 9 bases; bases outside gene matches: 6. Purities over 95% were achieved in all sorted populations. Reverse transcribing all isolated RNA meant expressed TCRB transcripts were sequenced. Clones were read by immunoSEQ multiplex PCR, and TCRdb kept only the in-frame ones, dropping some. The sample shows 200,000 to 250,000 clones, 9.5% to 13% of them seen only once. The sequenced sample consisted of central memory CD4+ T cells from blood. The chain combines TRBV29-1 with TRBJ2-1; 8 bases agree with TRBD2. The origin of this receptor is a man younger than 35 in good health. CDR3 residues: CSVEKREGGEQFF. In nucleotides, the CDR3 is TGCAGCGTTGAAAAACGGGAGGGAGGTGAGCAGTTCTTC.